These 10 T cell receptor beta chains were sequenced from one sample in a study of OX40 agonist ivuxolimab in advanced cancers. TCRdb keeps only in-frame clones here, not all; method: immunoSEQ multiplex PCR. Of about 58,000 clones in the sample, roughly 87% were seen once. Sample: CD4+ or CD8+ T cells sorted from blood, taken in a trial of the OX40 agonist ivuxolimab. Receptors were obtained from an adult with an advanced solid tumor such as melanoma, head and neck, liver or kidney cancer.

The gene calls are TRBV7-9 and TRBJ2-3, with a weak D call TRBD1 (6 bases). V was pared by 5 bases and J by 2 bases, with 14 bases between. Per the germline V gene, CDR1 is SEHNR and CDR2 is FQNEAQ (reference sequence). The length of the CDR3 is 15 residues. CDR3 bases: TGTGCCAGCAGCCCCATCGAGGGGGACACAGATACGCAGTATTTT. It is translated as CASSPIEGDTDTQYF.

This rearrangement joins TRBV19 to TRBJ2-2; 9 nucleotides match TRBD1. Trimming removed 7 bases from V and 6 bases from J; junction bases left unmatched: 6. The CDR3 consists of 14 residues. Germline V lookup: CDR1 LNHDA, CDR2 SQIVND (reference sequence). The CDR3 loop reads CASTGDRVSGELFF. CDR3 bases: TGTGCCAGTACGGGGGACAGGGTCTCCGGGGAGCTGTTTTTT. Looking up the rest from reference TRBV19 and TRBJ2-2 gives the full variable domain: DGGITQSPKYLFRKEGQNVTLSCEQNLNHDAMYWYRQDPGQGLRLIYYSQIVNDFQKGDIAEGYSVSREKKESFPLTVTSAQKNPTAFYLCASTGDRVSGELFFGEGSRLTVL.

This chain uses TRBV14 with TRBJ2-1; D unclear. V lost 3 bases to trimming and J lost 4 bases, with 7 bases between them. CDR3 length: 13 amino acids. CDR1 is SGHDN, CDR2 FVKESK, per germline. CDR3 sequence: CASSQTGYNEQFF. For the CDR3, the DNA is TGTGCCAGCAGCCAGACTGGATACAATGAGCAGTTCTTC.

The gene calls are TRBV7-2 and TRBJ2-3; D gene ambiguous. Germline CDR1 reads SGHTA; CDR2 reads FQGNSA. The V gene lost 5 bases and the J gene lost 2 bases, with 20 bases spanning the gap. The length of the CDR3 is 17 residues. CDR3 loop: CASSPTLGPGLTDTQYF. Written as DNA, the CDR3 is TGTGCCAGCAGCCCTACCCTAGGGCCAGGCCTCACAGATACGCAGTATTTT.

The V gene is TRBV29-1, the J gene TRBJ2-1, with 7 positions matching TRBD2. This CDR3 spans 13 amino acids. The V gene's germline CDR1 is SQVTM and CDR2 ANQGSEA. V lost 4 bases, J lost 2 bases, and 2 bases stayed unmatched. The CDR3 loop is CSVVGTTYNEQFF. The CDR3 bases are TGCAGCGTTGTCGGGACTACCTACAATGAGCAGTTCTTC.

This chain joins TRBV28 and TRBJ2-1; no firm D call. Germline loops: CDR1 MDHEN, CDR2 SYDVKM. Trimming removed 6 bases at V and 9 bases at J, with 9 bases between. CDR3 length: 11 amino acids. CDR3 in amino acids: CASSFSTEQFF. The CDR3 region has the DNA TGTGCCAGCAGCTTTAGTACTGAGCAGTTCTTC.

This chain joins TRBV28 and TRBJ2-3, with 8 bases that match TRBD2. The CDR3 is made up of 18 amino acids. Per germline, CDR1 MDHEN and CDR2 SYDVKM. The trim removed 4 bases at V and 5 bases at J, leaving 17 bases unmatched. The CDR3 protein is CASSSPDSGEYARDTQYF. The DNA for the CDR3 is TGTGCCAGCAGTTCCCCGGATAGCGGGGAATACGCGAGAGATACGCAGTATTTT.

The chain links TRBV29-1 to TRBJ2-2; possibly TRBD1 or TRBD2 for D (5 bases each). The CDR3 covers 15 residues. Trimming took 4 bases from V and 0 from J, leaving 12 bases between them. Germline CDR1 and CDR2: SQVTM and ANQGSEA. CDR3 protein: CSVAGTAANTGELFF. CDR3 bases: TGCAGCGTTGCTGGGACGGCCGCGAACACCGGGGAGCTGTTTTTT.

In DNA form, the CDR3 reads TGTGCCAGCAGTGGCGGCCGCGAAGCTTTCTTT. This gives the protein CASSGGREAFF. This chain joins TRBV25-1 and TRBJ1-1; D uncertain. Germline values: CDR1 MGHDK, CDR2 SYGVNS. CDR3 size: 11 residues. V lost 4 bases to trimming and J lost 8 bases, with 8 bases between them.

This chain uses TRBV15 with TRBJ2-1, with D perhaps TRBD1 (5 bases). V lost 1 base, J lost 10 bases, and 17 bases lay in between. This CDR3 has 15 amino acids. CDR1 LNHNV and CDR2 YYDKDF come from the germline V gene (reference sequence). Here the CDR3 reads CATSRVLTAPMEQFF. The CDR3 bases are TGTGCCACCAGCAGAGTCTTGACAGCCCCGATGGAGCAGTTCTTC.